This T cell receptor (beta chain) is from a study of blood T cell repertoires in COVID-19. Whole-study context: Sites in the United States, Italy and Spain provided acute and convalescent COVID-19 samples. PBMCs, B-cell-depleted T cells, or T cells were the source of the cDNA or gDNA that made up the material.

Original analysis: Reference gene primers were amplified, and this amplification served to estimate nucleated cell counts. Only in-frame clones appear in the TCRdb table, and some are missing; sequencing was by immunoSEQ multiplex PCR. Clone size and the V and J calls come from that table; the DNA yielded D and trimming. This sample yields roughly 43,000 clones, of which 82% are seen a single time; 4% to 5.5% belongs to the top ten. The sample holds one count of this clone. Germline trimming cut 5 bases from V and 4 bases from J; bases unmatched to any gene: 7. The CDR3 covers 15 residues. Germline V lookup: CDR1 SGHDN, CDR2 FVKESK.

The receptor was isolated from a woman in her 70s with acute or convalescent COVID-19. The sequenced material came from peripheral blood. The chain combines TRBV14 with TRBJ1-4; 7 bases match TRBD1. CDR3: CASSEGTAVNEKLFF. The CDR3 nucleotides read TGTGCCAGCAGCGAAGGGACAGCTGTTAATGAAAAACTGTTTTTT. Full variable domain (outside the CDR3, taken from reference TRBV14 and TRBJ1-4): EAGVTQFPSHSVIEKGQTVTLRCDPISGHDNLYWYRRVMGKEIKFLLHFVKESKQDESGMPNNRFLAERTGGTYSTLKVQPAELEDSGVYFCASSEGTAVNEKLFFGSGTQLSVL.